Presented here are 20 T cell receptor beta chains from one specimen sequenced in a study of T-cell reconstitution after alpha-beta-depleted transplantation in children (dated by TCRdb to about 2016). The method was PCR. Sequenced on an Illumina HiSeq 2500. TCR library preparation used molecular barcoding, with unique molecular identifiers applied to normalize quantification of the TCRbeta repertoire. TCRdb took the public reads, trimmed them with fastp at Q25, ran MiXCR for clone calling and kept in-frame beta chains. Records with the same CDR3 protein are collapsed into one entry carrying the most frequent genes and DNA. The sample profile shows about 980,000 distinct CDR3 sequences; roughly 29% of them were found once. The biggest ten clones account for approximately 30% of the sample. The label giving this sample's treatment or condition can be read as: allogeneic hematopoietic cell transplantation with graft depleted of TCRalphabeta T cells and CD19 B cells.

The material sequenced was PBMCs, mostly from graft donor cells, taken 360 days after TCRalphabeta/CD19-depleted stem cell transplant. All receptors come from a boy under two years old who had a stem cell transplant for SCID, so the T cells may come from the graft donor.

About this clonotype: An end of the junction differs from the germline gene, which may be a read error. The CDR3 here is CASSLIYGPNLKTEAFF. CDR3 nucleotides: TGCGCCAGCAGCTTAATTTACGGGCCCAACCTGAAGACTGAAGCTTTCTTT. The chain links TRBV5-1 to TRBJ1-1; D remains unclear. The CDR3 has 17 amino acids. Germline V CDR1 and CDR2: SGHRS, YFSETQ.

The chain uses TRBV20-1 and TRBJ2-1; 7 positions match TRBD1. Per the germline V gene, CDR1 is DFQATT and CDR2 is SNEGSKA (reference sequence). V was clipped by 0 bases and J by 8 bases; unmatched bases: 10. CDR3 length equals 15 residues. CDR3 DNA: TGCAGTGCTAGAGATCCGACAGGGCCTCGGGATGAGCAGTTCTTC. Translating it yields CSARDPTGPRDEQFF.

The sample holds a few counts of this clonotype. This chain connects TRBV12-3 or TRBV12-4 to TRBJ2-7; TRBD1 aligns across 9 bases. This CDR3 comprises 15 residues. With 5 bases clipped from V and 3 bases from J, the junction kept 8 bases outside the gene matches. CDR3 sequence: CASSDRGTGIYEQYF. Written as DNA, the CDR3 is TGTGCCAGCAGTGACCGTGGGACAGGGATCTACGAGCAGTACTTC.

This clonotype has just a few counts. The chain joins TRBV6-5 to TRBJ1-5, with no clear D. The CDR3 contains 14 residues. V lost 0 bases, J lost 4 bases, and 7 bases lay in between. The germline CDR1 and CDR2 sequences are MNHEY and SVGAGI. The CDR3 DNA is TGTGCCAGCAGTTACTCTGAGGGTAATCAGCCCCAGCATTTT. This codes for CASSYSEGNQPQHF.

This clonotype has just a few counts. V is TRBV5-1 and J is TRBJ2-3; D possibly matches TRBD1 or TRBD2 (6 bases each). Trimming left V 4 bases short and J 5 bases short, with 17 bases between. There are 15 residues in the CDR3. Germline lookup yields CDR1 SGHRS and CDR2 YFSETQ. The CDR3: CASSRVGGPEDTQYF. The CDR3 nucleotides are TGCGCCAGCAGCCGGGTAGGGGGGCCGGAAGATACGCAGTATTTT.

This chain links TRBV5-6 with TRBJ1-2, with TRBD1 identical over 12 bases. This CDR3 is built from 16 residues. V shed 5 bases, J shed 6 bases, and the junction held 11 bases outside the gene matches. Looked up from germline, CDR1 is SGHDT and CDR2 is YYEEEE. This CDR3 is CASSLRDRGRKDGYTF. CDR3 sequence (DNA): TGTGCCAGCAGTCTCCGGGACAGGGGGCGCAAAGATGGCTACACCTTC. Full variable domain (rest looked up from reference TRBV5-6 and TRBJ1-2): DAGVTQSPTHLIKTRGQQVTLRCSPKSGHDTVSWYQQALGQGPQFIFQYYEEEERQRGNFPDRFSGHQFPNYSSELNVNALLLGDSALYLCASSLRDRGRKDGYTFGSGTRLTVV.

This clonotype was observed a handful of times. V and J are TRBV10-3 and TRBJ2-1; tentative D call: TRBD2 (5 bases). V shed 0 bases and J shed 2 bases, with 8 bases lying between them. Germline V gene sequence: CDR1 ENHRY, CDR2 SYGVKD. This CDR3 has 15 amino acids. CDR3 region: CAISESSGPYNEQFF. CDR3 nucleotides: TGTGCCATCAGTGAGTCCAGCGGCCCCTACAATGAGCAGTTCTTC.

V usage is TRBV3-1 and J usage is TRBJ2-2, with D unclear. Looked up from germline, CDR1 is LGHDT and CDR2 is YNNKEL (reference sequence). V lost 0 bases to trimming and J lost 4 bases, with 6 bases between them. The CDR3 contains 14 residues. CDR3 in amino acids: CASSQDWSTGELFF. The CDR3 DNA is TGTGCCAGCAGCCAAGATTGGAGCACCGGGGAGCTGTTTTTT.

The rearrangement uses TRBV15 and TRBJ1-5; no clear D gene. Trimming cost V 1 base and J 7 bases, with 5 bases left between them. Germline CDR1 reads LNHNV; CDR2 reads YYDKDF (reference sequence). This CDR3 comprises 12 residues. As DNA, the CDR3 is TGTGCCACCAGCAGAGTTGGACAGCCCCAGCATTTT. Translating gives CATSRVGQPQHF.

The rearrangement uses TRBV2 and TRBJ1-1; D ambiguous. This CDR3 comprises 15 residues. With 4 bases removed from V and 1 base from J, the gap between germline ends came to 13 bases. Germline assignment: CDR1 SNHLY and CDR2 FYNNEI. CDR3 in amino acids: CASSGPGQKNTEAFF. DNA for the CDR3: TGTGCCAGCAGTGGACCGGGTCAAAAGAACACTGAAGCTTTCTTT.

The chain recombines TRBV20-1 with TRBJ2-7; TRBD1 might be the D (7 bases). The CDR3 loop spans 15 amino acids. Deletions cut 5 bases from V and 1 base from J, with 18 bases between. Germline V gene sequence: CDR1 DFQATT, CDR2 SNEGSKA (reference sequence). The CDR3 nucleotides are TGCAGTGCTCAAAGGGGGCAGGGGAGGTCCTACGAGCAGTACTTC. Protein: CSAQRGQGRSYEQYF.

This clonotype has only a few counts. V usage is TRBV3-1 and J usage is TRBJ2-2, with D hard to call. The length of the CDR3 is 17 residues. V was trimmed by 5 bases and J by 5 bases, leaving 21 bases between them. Germline lookup yields CDR1 LGHDT and CDR2 YNNKEL (reference sequence). CDR3 nucleotide sequence: TGTGCCAGCAGCTCTCCCGGGCTCGCAATTGAAACCGGGGAGCTGTTTTTT. The encoded protein is CASSSPGLAIETGELFF.

The gene calls are TRBV2 and TRBJ2-3; 10 nucleotides align to TRBD2. Germline CDR1 and CDR2: SNHLY and FYNNEI. Trimming took 6 bases from V and 5 from J; bases not matched to a gene: 14. CDR3 length: 17 amino acids. CDR3 nucleotide sequence: TGTGCCAGCAGACAAACCCTAGCGGGGGCCGCGGGAGATACGCAGTATTTT. Encoded protein: CASRQTLAGAAGDTQYF. The full variable domain, with the rest looked up from reference TRBV2 and TRBJ2-3, is EPEVTQTPSHQVTQMGQEVILRCVPISNHLYFYWYRQILGQKVEFLVSFYNNEISEKSEIFDDQFSVERPDGSNFTLKIRSTKLEDSAMYFCASRQTLAGAAGDTQYFGPGTRLTVL.

This clonotype was observed a few times. The chain carries TRBV7-2 and TRBJ2-3; 8 bases agree with TRBD2. The ends lost 4 bases at V and 7 bases at J; junction bases unmatched: 16. The CDR3 is 17 amino acids. Germline CDR1 reads SGHTA; CDR2 reads FQGNSA. Here the CDR3 DNA reads TGTGCCAGCAGCTCGCCAGCTTACGGGGGGGCCATTAATACGCAGTATTTT. Translating gives CASSSPAYGGAINTQYF.

The chain uses TRBV6-1 and TRBJ2-7; D perhaps matches TRBD1 (5 bases). V gave up 8 bases and J gave up 3 bases, with 17 bases separating them. Germline V gene sequence: CDR1 MNHNS, CDR2 SASEGT. The CDR3 spans 14 residues. Here the CDR3 reads CASATVWTNYEQYF. CDR3 DNA sequence: TGTGCCAGCGCGACAGTTTGGACCAACTACGAGCAGTACTTC.

The rearrangement links TRBV6-1 to TRBJ2-2, with D possibly TRBD1 on 6 matching bases. The CDR3 loop spans 15 amino acids. Trimming pared 6 bases from V and 6 bases from J, leaving 17 bases between. Germline V gives CDR1 MNHNS, CDR2 SASEGT. This CDR3 reads CASSPRPGGSGELFF. The CDR3 coding sequence is TGTGCCAGCAGCCCCAGGCCTGGGGGCTCCGGGGAGCTGTTTTTT.

V is TRBV5-1 and J is TRBJ2-1, with 7 bases aligning to TRBD1. The CDR3 sequence is 15 residues long. Germline CDR1 and CDR2: SGHRS and YFSETQ. The V and J ends lost 4 bases and 3 bases, in that order; junction bases with no gene match: 7. CDR3 in DNA: TGCGCCAGCAGCGCAGGGTCAGGGGGCTACAATGAGCAGTTCTTC. Its protein product is CASSAGSGGYNEQFF.

The chain links TRBV20-1 to TRBJ2-7, with 10 bases that match TRBD2. In germline, CDR1 is DFQATT, CDR2 SNEGSKA (reference sequence). V shed 5 bases, J shed 1 base, and the junction held 5 bases outside the gene matches. The CDR3 loop spans 14 amino acids. The CDR3 spells CSAQAGGHSYEQYF. The CDR3 nucleotides are TGCAGTGCTCAAGCGGGGGGGCATTCCTACGAGCAGTACTTC.

This clonotype has more than one count but fewer than ten. This chain joins TRBV29-1 and TRBJ2-5, with D unresolved. There are 12 residues in the CDR3. Germline V lookup: CDR1 SQVTM, CDR2 ANQGSEA. The V gene lost 4 bases and the J gene lost 2 bases, with 8 bases spanning the gap. The CDR3, as DNA: TGCAGCGTTGGCCACCGTCAAGAGACCCAGTACTTC. Its protein product is CSVGHRQETQYF.

Regarding this clonotype: A junction end diverges from the germline sequence, so it may reflect a read error. The genes are TRBV20-1 and TRBJ2-2; 11 bases are a match to TRBD2. Germline V gives CDR1 DFQATT, CDR2 SNEGSKA (reference sequence). This CDR3 is 17 amino acids long. The CDR3 spells CCARELAGGPDTGELFF. The CDR3 bases are TGCTGTGCTAGAGAGTTAGCGGGGGGGCCAGACACCGGGGAGCTGTTTTTT.